This T cell receptor beta chain is drawn from a study of shared clonotypes between healthy human individuals. Turning to the study itself: Three CD4 naive, three CD4 memory, two CD8 naive and one CD8 memory plate were used per donor.

CDR1 and CDR2 (germline): LNHDA, SQIVND (reference sequence). CDR3 length: 14 amino acids. Trimming shortened V by 4 bases and J by 2 bases, and 12 bases separated the two germline ends. Naivety among CD8 cells was defined by CD45RO negativity and positive CCR7 selection, thereby excluding terminally differentiated effector memory CD45RA+ cells. Splitting of each subset's genomic DNA was done evenly across several immunoSEQ plates. The table came from immunoSEQ multiplex PCR; TCRdb's copy has only in-frame clones and leaves some out. This sample has millions of clones, with 85% to 95% found just once.

J is TRBJ2-7 and V is TRBV19; D is possibly TRBD2 (6 bases). The sequence was collected from a man aged 18 to 30 in good health. Some clones in this sample may be carry-over from other donors' samples. The specimen sequenced was naive CD8+ T cells from PBMCs. The CDR3 nucleotides are TGTGCCAGTAGTACGCGGGACGCAGCCTACGAGCAGTACTTC. Amino acids: CASSTRDAAYEQYF.